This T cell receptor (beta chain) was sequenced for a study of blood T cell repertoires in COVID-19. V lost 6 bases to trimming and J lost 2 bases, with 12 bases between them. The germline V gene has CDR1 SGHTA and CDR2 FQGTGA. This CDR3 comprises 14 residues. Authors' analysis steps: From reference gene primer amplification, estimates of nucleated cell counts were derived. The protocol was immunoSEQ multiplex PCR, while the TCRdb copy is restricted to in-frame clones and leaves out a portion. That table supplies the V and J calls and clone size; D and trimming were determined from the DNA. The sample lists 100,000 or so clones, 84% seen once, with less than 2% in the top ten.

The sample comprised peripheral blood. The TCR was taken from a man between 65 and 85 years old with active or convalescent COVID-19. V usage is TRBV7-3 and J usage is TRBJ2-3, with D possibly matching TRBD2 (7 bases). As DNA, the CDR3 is TGTGCCAGCAGTCGGCGGGGGCCCACAGATACGCAGTATTTT. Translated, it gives CASSRRGPTDTQYF.